The entry that follows covers one T cell receptor beta chain sequence. Germline V gives CDR1 SQVTM, CDR2 ANQGSEA. Trimming removed 3 bases at V and 4 bases at J, with 6 bases between. The CDR3 runs to 11 residues. The entry originates in a study of T cell responses to AZD1222 COVID-19 vaccine. The method was immunoSEQ multiplex PCR; TCRdb's version includes in-frame clones alone and lacks a portion of them. The sample comprises tens of thousands of clones, about 90% of which are singletons, and approximately 16% rests with the top ten. This chain joins TRBV29-1 and TRBJ1-1; the D gene is possibly TRBD1 (5 bases). The sample was peripheral blood, taken on day 0 of AZD1222 vaccination. The TCR was taken from an adult in good health. This CDR3 reads CSVDGGTEAFF. CDR3 nucleotides: TGCAGCGTTGATGGGGGCACTGAAGCTTTCTTT.